A single TCR beta chain is shown here with its context. The data stem from a study of patients and donors after allogeneic stem cell transplantation. TCRdb re-analysed the RT-PCR reads in MiXCR, keeping a single row per CDR3 protein. The sample consists of more than 850,000 distinct CDR3 sequences, approximately 19% of them appearing once. The CDR3 loop spans 13 amino acids. The V gene is TRBV21-1, the J gene TRBJ2-2. TRBV21-1 represents a pseudogene. The sequence was collected from a human donor who was either an allogeneic HSCT recipient or a stem cell or donor lymphocyte infusion donor (not recorded which). It is not recorded whose cells these are; they may come from a transplant donor. The sample comprised blood, either unsorted or a sorted T cell fraction (not recorded which). CDR3 in DNA: TGTGCCAGCAGCAAAGCCAGGCCACACGGGCTGTTTTTT. Translated, it gives CASSKARPHGLFF.